The 17 T cell receptor beta chains below were found in one sample sequenced in a study of blood T cells in healthy people across ages. A second PCR, run for 7 to 11 cycles, used a sample-barcoded 5' primer plus a J-beta primer mix. TCRdb independently ran MiXCR on the 5' RACE reads; one entry per CDR3 protein. In the table there are under 850,000 distinct CDR3 sequences, 36% of which are singletons. Material: blood. The receptors come from a man aged 18-30 years in good health.

This clonotype was recorded a few times. The chain couples TRBV15 to TRBJ1-5; D is possibly TRBD1 (6 bases). V was pared by 3 bases and J by 0 bases, with 12 bases between. The CDR3 spans 16 residues. Germline CDR1 is LNHNV and CDR2 is YYDKDF (reference sequence). CDR3 region: CATSSLDSYSNQPQHF. For the CDR3, the DNA is TGTGCCACCAGCAGCCTGGACAGTTATAGCAATCAGCCCCAGCATTTT.

This clonotype has more than one count but fewer than ten. The V and J genes are TRBV7-9 and TRBJ1-1; D may be TRBD1 (5 bases). Per the germline V gene, CDR1 is SEHNR and CDR2 is FQNEAQ (reference sequence). The V gene lost 0 bases and the J gene lost 0 bases, with 8 bases spanning the gap. CDR3 size: 15 residues. The CDR3 DNA reads TGTGCCAGCAGCTTAGCAGGGGTTGTGAACACTGAAGCTTTCTTT. This encodes CASSLAGVVNTEAFF.

This chain connects TRBV18 to TRBJ2-3; unclear D gene. The CDR3 loop spans 14 amino acids. Germline V gene sequence: CDR1 KGHSH, CDR2 LQKENI. Trimming removed 0 bases from V and 3 bases from J, with 7 bases in between. The CDR3: CASSPPSRTDTQYF. DNA for the CDR3: TGTGCCAGCTCACCACCGAGTAGGACAGATACGCAGTATTTT.

This clonotype was seen a few times. This sequence joins TRBV5-1 and TRBJ1-5; D call uncertain. This CDR3 is 15 amino acids long. Germline V CDR1 and CDR2: SGHRS, YFSETQ. The ends were cut back, 0 bases at V and 0 bases at J, with 7 bases in the middle. This CDR3 is CASSLDSNSNQPQHF. CDR3 bases: TGCGCCAGCAGCTTGGACAGCAATAGCAATCAGCCCCAGCATTTT.

This clonotype was detected a few times. The chain couples TRBV4-3 to TRBJ2-1; D not certain. Trimming took 0 bases from V and 7 from J, leaving 22 bases between them. The CDR3 contains 18 residues. Germline lookup yields CDR1 LGHNA and CDR2 YSLEER. CDR3 in amino acids: CASSQDRATKEFWNEQFF. The CDR3 nucleotides read TGCGCCAGCAGCCAAGATCGGGCGACCAAGGAATTCTGGAATGAGCAGTTCTTC.

This clonotype was counted many times. A junction boundary mismatches the germline segment, possibly from a read error. The chain uses TRBV7-7 and TRBJ2-1, with 8 bases fitting TRBD2. This CDR3 is built from 15 residues. Germline V gene data show CDR1 as SSHAT and CDR2 as FNYEAQ (reference sequence). CDR3 sequence (DNA): TGTGCTAGCAGCTTGGAGCCGGGGGGGCTGTATGAGCAGTTCTTC. It specifies CASSLEPGGLYEQFF.

V and J are TRBV3-1 and TRBJ1-1; the D gene is possibly TRBD1 (6 bases). The V end was cut by 5 bases, the J end by 3 bases, with 10 bases between. The CDR3 has 13 amino acids. CDR1 and CDR2 (germline): LGHDT, YNNKEL (reference sequence). CDR3 in DNA: TGTGCCAGCAGCGGCCGGACAGACACTGAAGCTTTCTTT. This encodes CASSGRTDTEAFF.

This clonotype was counted only a few times. This chain connects TRBV2 to TRBJ2-1; D might be TRBD1 or TRBD2, each matching 5 bases. V was shortened by 4 bases and J by 6 bases, with 16 bases between the two germline ends. The CDR3 runs to 15 residues. Germline V gene data show CDR1 as SNHLY and CDR2 as FYNNEI. The DNA of the CDR3 is TGTGCCAGCAGTGTAGACAGTGTAGAGGGCAATGAGCAGTTCTTC. Protein sequence: CASSVDSVEGNEQFF. Full variable domain (missing parts from reference TRBV2 and TRBJ2-1): EPEVTQTPSHQVTQMGQEVILRCVPISNHLYFYWYRQILGQKVEFLVSFYNNEISEKSEIFDDQFSVERPDGSNFTLKIRSTKLEDSAMYFCASSVDSVEGNEQFFGPGTRLTVL.

This chain uses TRBV5-1 with TRBJ1-1; TRBD1 matches at 12 bases. The CDR3 is 18 residues long. Per germline, CDR1 SGHRS and CDR2 YFSETQ. The J segment lost 2 bases and the V segment lost 4 bases, leaving 12 bases of the junction unmatched. The CDR3: CASSGHRDRGRGNTEAFF. The CDR3 DNA is TGCGCCAGCAGCGGACACCGGGACAGGGGGCGGGGAAACACTGAAGCTTTCTTT.

Only a few counts were recorded for this clonotype. CDR3 bases: TGTGCCAGCAGTTTAATATTTGCCCCGGAGGCTGGAAACACCATATATTTT. Its protein is CASSLIFAPEAGNTIYF. This chain links TRBV12-3 or TRBV12-4 with TRBJ1-3; D uncertain. Trimming removed 2 bases from V and 2 bases from J, with 16 bases in between. The CDR3 is 17 amino acids.

In its sample, this clonotype was seen a few times. The gene calls are TRBV7-2 and TRBJ2-3, with D perhaps TRBD1 or TRBD2 (6 bases each). V was trimmed by 5 bases and J by 2 bases, leaving 14 bases between them. Germline loops: CDR1 SGHTA, CDR2 FQGNSA. There are 15 residues in the CDR3. The DNA for the CDR3 is TGTGCCAGCAGCCCCCTAGGGGGGCCCACAGATACGCAGTATTTT. It translates to CASSPLGGPTDTQYF.

This clonotype turned up a few times. The V call is TRBV6-5, the J call TRBJ2-2; D tentatively reads TRBD1 or TRBD2 (5 bases each). This CDR3 region has 16 residues. V was clipped by 5 bases and J by 4 bases, with 17 bases between them. Germline-derived CDR1 and CDR2 are MNHEY and SVGAGI. The CDR3 region has the DNA TGTGCCAGCAGTGAGGGGCCGGAAAGAAGCACCGGGGAGCTGTTTTTT. Translating it yields CASSEGPERSTGELFF.

Turning to this clonotype: It may be a read error: a sequence one base away is much more abundant. The chain couples TRBV14 to TRBJ2-7; no reliable D call. This CDR3 is built from 15 residues. CDR1 SGHDN and CDR2 FVKESK come from the germline V gene. V lost 4 bases and J 7 bases, leaving 20 bases between the germline ends. CDR3 DNA sequence: TGTGCCAGCAGCCCCTTAGGGCTGGATTGGAATGAGCAGTACTTC. It encodes CASSPLGLDWNEQYF.

This clonotype was observed once. Given a much more abundant clone one base away, this may be a read error. The CDR3: CASSHLVGRGVETQYF. CDR3 nucleotide sequence: TGTGCCAGCAGCCACCTAGTTGGACGGGGCGTGGAGACCCAGTACTTC. V usage is TRBV14 and J usage is TRBJ2-7; D tentatively fits TRBD1 or TRBD2 (5 bases each). The J call may be wrong; the DNA end is better matched by TRBJ2-5. This CDR3 comprises 16 residues. Germline V gene data show CDR1 as SGHDN and CDR2 as FVKESK.

The rearrangement joins TRBV6-5 to TRBJ2-5, with TRBD1 identical over 7 bases. Trimming at V came to 6 bases and at J to 0 bases, leaving 4 bases not matched to a gene. Looked up from germline, CDR1 is MNHEY and CDR2 is SVGAGI. This CDR3 comprises 14 residues. The CDR3 loop is CASRLQGNQETQYF. The CDR3 coding sequence is TGTGCCAGCAGGTTACAGGGGAACCAAGAGACCCAGTACTTC.

The V and J genes are TRBV20-1 and TRBJ2-3; a possible D gene is TRBD2 (6 bases). Trimming pared 6 bases from V and 6 bases from J, leaving 19 bases between. Germline CDR1 DFQATT, CDR2 SNEGSKA (reference sequence). The CDR3 spans 14 residues. The DNA of the CDR3 is TGCAGTGCAGGGGTTCGGGGGACCCCGGATACGCAGTATTTT. It encodes CSAGVRGTPDTQYF.

This rearrangement joins TRBV20-1 to TRBJ2-7, with unresolved D. Germline assignment: CDR1 DFQATT and CDR2 SNEGSKA (reference sequence). Trimming left V 3 bases short and J 1 base short, with 13 bases between. CDR3 size: 14 residues. Written as DNA, the CDR3 is TGCAGTGCTAGGAGATGTTCTCTTTCCTACGAGCAGTACTTC. Protein product: CSARRCSLSYEQYF.